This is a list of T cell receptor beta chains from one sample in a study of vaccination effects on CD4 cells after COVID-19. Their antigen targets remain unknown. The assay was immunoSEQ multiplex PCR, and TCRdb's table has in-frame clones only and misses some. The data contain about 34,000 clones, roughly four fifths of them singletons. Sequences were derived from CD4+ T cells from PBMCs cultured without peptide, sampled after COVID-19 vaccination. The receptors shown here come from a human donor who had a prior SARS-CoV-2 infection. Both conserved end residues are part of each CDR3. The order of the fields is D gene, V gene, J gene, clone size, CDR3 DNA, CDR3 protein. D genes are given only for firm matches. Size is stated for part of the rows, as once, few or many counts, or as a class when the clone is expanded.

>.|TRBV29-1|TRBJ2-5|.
TGCAGCGTCGAGGGGGGAAAAAGAGAGACCCAGTACTTC
CSVEGGKRETQYF
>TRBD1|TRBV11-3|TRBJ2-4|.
TGTGCCAGCAGCCCGTTTGAGGGGGCGAAAAACATTCAGTACTTC
CASSPFEGAKNIQYF
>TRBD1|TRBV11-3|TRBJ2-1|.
TGTGCCAGCAGCTTAACCCCCGGGACAGGGGAGTTCTTC
CASSLTPGTGEFF
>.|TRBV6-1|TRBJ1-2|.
TGTGCCAGCAGTGAAGAGGGCCGGGCCCAAGCCCACTATGGCTACACCTTC
CASSEEGRAQAHYGYTF
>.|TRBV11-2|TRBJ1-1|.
TGTGCCAGCAGCCGAGACTTTAGGACAGACATGAACACTGAAGCTTTCTTT
CASSRDFRTDMNTEAFF
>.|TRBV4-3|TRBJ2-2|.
TGCGCCAGCAGCCAAAGGGACGTCCAGGGGAGCACCGGGGAGCTGTTTTTT
CASSQRDVQGSTGELFF
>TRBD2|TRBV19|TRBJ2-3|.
TGTGCCAGTAGTATGGGCCTCCGCGGGGGGGCAGATACGCAGTATTTT
CASSMGLRGGADTQYF
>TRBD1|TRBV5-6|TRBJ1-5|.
TGTGCCAGCAGCCAGGGGGACCGGCCGGAGCATTTT
CASSQGDRPEHF
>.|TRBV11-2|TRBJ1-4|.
TGTGCCAGCAGCTTAGTCATCGGGGCCCCTAATGAAAAACTGTTTTTT
CASSLVIGAPNEKLFF
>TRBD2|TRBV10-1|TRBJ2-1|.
TGCGCCAGACTTGCGGCTAGCGGTTATGGAAGTGAGCAGTTCTTC
CARLAASGYGSEQFF
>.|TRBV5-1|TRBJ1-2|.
TGCGCCAGCAGCTTGGGTGTGTCGGCAGCTGGTGGCTACACCTTC
CASSLGVSAAGGYTF
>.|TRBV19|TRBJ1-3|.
TGTGCCAGTAGTATAGGACACCGTATCTCTGGAAACACCATATATTTT
CASSIGHRISGNTIYF
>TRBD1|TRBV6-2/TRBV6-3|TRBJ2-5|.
TGTGCCAGCAGTTACTCTACAGGGGATGCCCAAGAGACCCAGTACTTC
CASSYSTGDAQETQYF
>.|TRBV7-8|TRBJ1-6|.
TGTGCCAGCAGCATAACAGATAATTCACCCCTCCACTTT
CASSITDNSPLHF
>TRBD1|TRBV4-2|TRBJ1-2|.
TGTGCCAGCAGCCAAGCGGGTCCCCTGGACAGGGGGGGCACATATGGCTACACCTTC
CASSQAGPLDRGGTYGYTF
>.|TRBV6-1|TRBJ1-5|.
TGTGCCAGCAGTGAACAGGCGGGCAATCAGCCCCAGCATTTT
CASSEQAGNQPQHF
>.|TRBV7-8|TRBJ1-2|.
TGTGCCAGCAGCGCTGGGGGGGGCGGAGGCTACACCTTC
CASSAGGGGGYTF
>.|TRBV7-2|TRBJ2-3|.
TGTGCCAGCAGCTTAGAGGGCGGGGCCCCTACGCAGTATTTT
CASSLEGGAPTQYF
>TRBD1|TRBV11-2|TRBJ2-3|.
TGTGCCAGCAGCTCCCATAGGACAGGGAGCACAGATACGCAGTATTTT
CASSSHRTGSTDTQYF
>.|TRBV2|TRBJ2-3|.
TGTGCCAGCAGTGAGAGGTCTCTCCTGAGGGATACGCAGTATTTT
CASSERSLLRDTQYF
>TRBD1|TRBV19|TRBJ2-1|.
TGTGCCAGTAGTATAGACCCGCCGGGACAGGGGGCCGAATACAATGAGCAGTTCTTC
CASSIDPPGQGAEYNEQFF
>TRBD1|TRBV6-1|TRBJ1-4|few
TGTGCCAGCAGTGAAGGGAGGGGGCAGGATGAAAAACTGTTTTTT
CASSEGRGQDEKLFF
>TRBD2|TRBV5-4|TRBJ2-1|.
TGTGCCAGCAGCTTAAGCGGGAGGGGTCGCAATGAGCAGTTCTTC
CASSLSGRGRNEQFF
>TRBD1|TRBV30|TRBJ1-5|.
TGTGCCTTATCCGGGACAGCTATGGGGAATCAGCCCCAGCATTTT
CALSGTAMGNQPQHF
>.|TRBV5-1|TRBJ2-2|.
TGCGCCAGCAGCATCAGGGTTTCCGGGGAGCTGTTTTTT
CASSIRVSGELFF
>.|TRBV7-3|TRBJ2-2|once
TGTGCCAGCAGCTTATCTTCCGCCGGGGAGCTGTTTTTT
CASSLSSAGELFF